Sequencing of this T cell receptor (beta chain) was carried out in a study of shared clonotypes between healthy human individuals. Naive CD8 cells lacked CD45RO and underwent positive selection for CCR7, leaving out terminally differentiated effector memory CD45RA+ cells. Deletions cut 6 bases from V and 4 bases from J, with 10 bases between. This CDR3 is 12 amino acids long. Germline V gene lookup returns CDR1 SNHLY and CDR2 FYNNEI. Using immunoSEQ multiplex PCR, the repertoire was profiled, and TCRdb retains in-frame clones only, with some absent. The profile shows roughly 1,800,000 clones, approximately 95% of them singletons.

This chain joins TRBV2 and TRBJ2-7, with TRBD1 as a possible D gene (6 bases). The source is a man aged 18-30 years in good health. The specimen sequenced was naive CD8+ T cells sorted from blood. In DNA form, the CDR3 reads TGTGCCAGCAGCACCAGGGGTTACGAGCAGTACTTC. Residues: CASSTRGYEQYF.